This TCR beta chain comes out of a study of identical twins. MiXCR was run by TCRdb on the 5' RACE reads, yielding one entry per CDR3 protein. The table has about 240,000 distinct CDR3 sequences, roughly a tenth seen once; the top ten hold about 9%. This clonotype was seen a handful of times. The J segment lost 4 bases and the V segment lost 7 bases, leaving 10 bases of the junction unmatched. This CDR3 contains 16 residues. Germline CDR1 is MGHDK and CDR2 is SYGVNS. The rearrangement uses TRBV25-1 and TRBJ2-2; 9 nucleotides line up with TRBD1. This TCR came from a man aged 50-60 years in good health. What was sequenced was memory T cells sorted from blood. In DNA, the CDR3 is TGTGCCAGCAACCTCGGGACAGGGCCATCCACCGGGGAGCTGTTTTTT. Encoded protein: CASNLGTGPSTGELFF.